The 19 T cell receptor beta chains below were found in one sample sequenced in a study of Graves' ophthalmopathy and Graves' hyperthyroidism. The authors amplified TCR beta CDR3 regions from RNA transcripts. After a first-round RT-PCR with HTBI primers, a second-round multiplex PCR was run. TCRdb re-analysed the multiplex PCR reads in MiXCR, keeping a single row per CDR3 protein. The table records about 500,000 distinct CDR3 sequences, less than 40% of them present only once. Material: peripheral blood or thyroid tissue (not recorded which). The origin of the receptors is an adult man with Graves' hyperthyroidism.

This clonotype was observed a handful of times. This sequence joins TRBV12-3 or TRBV12-4 and TRBJ2-3; TRBD2 agrees at 8 bases. The trim removed 11 bases at V and 2 bases at J, leaving 6 bases unmatched. The CDR3 totals 13 residues. In DNA, the CDR3 is TGTGCCGCCTCGGGGGGGCCCACAGATACGCAGTATTTT. Protein: CAASGGPTDTQYF.

The gene calls are TRBV7-2 and TRBJ2-3; no definite D call. In germline, CDR1 is SGHTA, CDR2 FQGNSA. This CDR3 is built from 12 residues. Trimming cost V 5 bases and J 5 bases, with 8 bases left between them. CDR3 in amino acids: CASSRAVDTQYF. CDR3 DNA: TGTGCCAGCAGCCGGGCTGTAGATACGCAGTATTTT. The complete variable domain, with remaining parts taken from reference TRBV7-2 and TRBJ2-3, reads GAGVSQSPSNKVTEKGKDVELRCDPISGHTALYWYRQSLGQGLEFLIYFQGNSAPDKSGLPSDRFSAERTGGSVSTLTIQRTQQEDSAVYLCASSRAVDTQYFGPGTRLTVL.

The chain employs TRBV20-1 and TRBJ1-5; possible D gene TRBD1, 5 bases. The CDR3 extends over 13 amino acids. The germline CDR1 and CDR2 sequences are DFQATT and SNEGSKA (reference sequence). V shed 1 base and J shed 9 bases, with 13 bases lying between them. The CDR3 nucleotides are TGCAGTGCTAGAGCGACAGTGGATCGGCCCCAGCATTTT. Translating it yields CSARATVDRPQHF.

V is TRBV29-1 and J is TRBJ2-1; 10 bases align to TRBD1. This CDR3 comprises 16 residues. The germline V gene has CDR1 SQVTM and CDR2 ANQGSEA. Trimming cost V 4 bases and J 1 base; bases outside gene matches: 7. For the CDR3, the DNA is TGCAGCGTTGTTGTGCGACAGGGGGCATCCTACAATGAGCAGTTCTTC. Encoded protein: CSVVVRQGASYNEQFF.

The chain couples TRBV29-1 to TRBJ1-2, with D unclear. The V gene lost 1 base and the J gene lost 8 bases, with 17 bases spanning the gap. This CDR3 region has 14 residues. CDR1 SQVTM and CDR2 ANQGSEA come from the germline V gene. The CDR3 DNA is TGCAGCGTTGAAGTTTGGAAGTCTACTGGCGGCTACACCTTC. This encodes CSVEVWKSTGGYTF.

A single count supports this clonotype. Because it lacks the conserved phenylalanine or tryptophan at the end, this CDR3 is likely a read error. No DNA is shown, since the ends of the CDR3 on it are uncertain; the CDR3 is the one TCRdb lists. This rearrangement joins TRBV11-3 to TRBJ2-5; the table's D call, TRBD1, was not checked against the DNA. From its first to its last residue, the CDR3 has 8 amino acids. Germline V lookup: CDR1 SGHNT, CDR2 YENEEA. The CDR3 spells CASSLGGY.

Notes on this clonotype: The final CDR3 position lacks the conserved phenylalanine or tryptophan, pointing to a likely read error. The CDR3 protein is CASSDSRGEGTQYS. The CDR3 DNA is TGTGCCAGCAGTGACTCCAGGGGAGAAGGGACCCAGTACTCC. The chain couples TRBV2 to TRBJ2-5; D might be TRBD1 (6 bases). The germline CDR1 and CDR2 sequences are SNHLY and FYNNEI. V was trimmed by 3 bases and J by 7 bases, leaving 15 bases between them. The CDR3 length is 14 residues.

At least ten counts were recorded for this clonotype. The V gene is TRBV12-3 or TRBV12-4, the J gene TRBJ2-6, with D hard to call. V shed 2 bases and J shed 0 bases, with 5 bases lying between them. The length of the CDR3 is 15 residues. The CDR3 DNA follows: TGTGCCAGCAGTTTATACAGCTCTGGGGCCAACGTCCTGACTTTC. Amino acid sequence: CASSLYSSGANVLTF.

This clonotype was counted once. The V gene is TRBV7-9, the J gene TRBJ1-6; D possibly corresponds to TRBD1 (5 bases). The germline V and J ends were trimmed by 2 bases and 5 bases, with 10 bases remaining between them. The CDR3 totals 15 residues. CDR1 is SEHNR and CDR2 is FQNEAQ in the germline V gene (reference sequence). DNA for the CDR3: TGTGCCAGCAGCTTAAGGACAATCGATAATTCACCCCTCCACTTT. This sequence encodes CASSLRTIDNSPLHF.

Only a few counts were recorded for this clonotype. The rearrangement uses TRBV2 and TRBJ1-1; TRBD1 matches 8 bases. With 5 bases clipped from V and 2 bases from J, the junction kept 7 bases outside the gene matches. The germline CDR1 and CDR2 sequences are SNHLY and FYNNEI. This CDR3 has 15 amino acids. The DNA of the CDR3 is TGTGCCAGCAGTCACCAGGGACAGGCAAACACTGAAGCTTTCTTT. This gives the protein CASSHQGQANTEAFF.

Turning to this clonotype: This sequence may be a read error, since a much larger clone differs from it by one base. The J gene is TRBJ1-1, the V gene TRBV5-1; D ambiguous. Germline values: CDR1 SGHRS, CDR2 YFSETQ. This CDR3 contains 14 residues. Trimming pared 1 base from V and 9 bases from J, leaving 16 bases between. The CDR3 nucleotides are TGCGCCAGCAGCTTGACCGGGAGCGAGACTAAAGCTTTCTTT. Amino acid sequence: CASSLTGSETKAFF. Combining the CDR3 with reference TRBV5-1 and TRBJ1-1 gives the whole variable domain KAGVTQTPRYLIKTRGQQVTLSCSPISGHRSVSWYQQTPGQGLQFLFEYFSETQRNKGNFPGRFSGRQFSNSRSEMNVSTLELGDSALYLCASSLTGSETKAFFGQGTRLTVV.

A note on this clonotype: This may stem from a read error, because a much larger clone lies one nucleotide away. The chain is built from TRBV19 and TRBJ1-1; 8 positions agree with TRBD1. This CDR3 has 17 amino acids. The V gene's germline CDR1 is LNHDA and CDR2 SQIVND (reference sequence). In nucleotides, the CDR3 is TGTGCCAGTAGCTTCTTACCGGGACAGGACATGAACACTGAAGCTCTCTTT. Translated, it gives CASSFLPGQDMNTEALF. The whole variable domain, filled in from reference TRBV19 and TRBJ1-1, reads DGGITQSPKYLFRKEGQNVTLSCEQNLNHDAMYWYRQDPGQGLRLIYYSQIVNDFQKGDIAEGYSVSREKKESFPLTVTSAQKNPTAFYLCASSFLPGQDMNTEALFGQGTRLTVV.

The CDR3 coding sequence is TGTGCCAGCGGCGGACAGGGGGCAGGGCAGCCCCAGCATTTT. Translation: CASGGQGAGQPQHF. The J gene is TRBJ1-5, the V gene TRBV27; 11 bases align to TRBD1. The CDR3 totals 14 residues. The V gene end was trimmed by 8 bases and the J gene end by 7 bases; junction bases not matched to a gene: 7. From germline, CDR1 is MNHEY and CDR2 SMNVEV (reference sequence).

This clonotype was counted only a few times. The chain joins TRBV20-1 to TRBJ2-2; the match to TRBD1 covers 8 bases. This CDR3 has 14 amino acids. J gave up 5 bases and V 6 bases, and 8 bases lay outside the gene matches. Germline-derived CDR1 and CDR2 are DFQATT and SNEGSKA (reference sequence). Here the CDR3 reads CSARQGRRTGELFF. The CDR3 DNA follows: TGCAGTGCAAGACAGGGGCGGAGAACCGGGGAGCTGTTTTTT.

This clonotype was picked up many times. V and J are TRBV12-3 or TRBV12-4 and TRBJ1-5; 8 nucleotides agree with TRBD1. With V trimmed by 8 bases and J by 6 bases, 12 bases remained unmatched. The CDR3 is made up of 15 amino acids. CDR3 DNA sequence: TGTGCCAGCGGCTCGACAGGGGTTGGTTTTCAGCCCCAGCATTTT. This translates into CASGSTGVGFQPQHF.

The chain carries TRBV24-1 and TRBJ1-2, with D perhaps matching TRBD1 (6 bases). In germline, CDR1 is KGHDR, CDR2 SFDVKD. V gave up 8 bases and J gave up 1 base, with 13 bases separating them. This CDR3 region has 14 residues. Here the CDR3 reads CATNGGTYNYGYTF. DNA for the CDR3: TGTGCCACCAACGGCGGGACATATAACTATGGCTACACCTTC.

This clonotype was observed at least ten times. The genes are TRBV7-9 and TRBJ2-2, with 7 bases matching TRBD2. There are 16 residues in the CDR3. The germline V gene has CDR1 SEHNR and CDR2 FQNEAQ (reference sequence). V dropped 6 bases and J dropped 4; count of bases not matched to a gene: 11. The CDR3 reads CASRPPGGRGTGELFF. The CDR3 DNA sequence: TGTGCCAGCAGACCTCCGGGGGGACGGGGCACCGGGGAGCTGTTTTTT.

This clonotype was detected only a few times. A much larger clone differs by one base, so this may be a read error. The V call is TRBV27, the J call TRBJ1-5; D not certain. This CDR3 comprises 13 residues. Germline values: CDR1 MNHEY, CDR2 SMNVEV (reference sequence). V lost 5 bases and J 0 bases, leaving 5 bases between the germline ends. The chain's CDR3 is CASSIFSNQPQHF. CDR3 nucleotides: TGTGCCAGCAGTATCTTTAGCAATCAGCCCCAGCATTTT.

The V call is TRBV6-6, the J call TRBJ2-3; 10 bases align to TRBD2. The V gene's germline CDR1 is MNHNY and CDR2 SVGAGI (reference sequence). The CDR3 length is 16 residues. The trim removed 5 bases at V and 0 bases at J, leaving 5 bases unmatched. In nucleotides, the CDR3 is TGTGCCAGCAGTGCCCCTAGCGGGAGTAGCACAGATACGCAGTATTTT. Translated, it gives CASSAPSGSSTDTQYF.